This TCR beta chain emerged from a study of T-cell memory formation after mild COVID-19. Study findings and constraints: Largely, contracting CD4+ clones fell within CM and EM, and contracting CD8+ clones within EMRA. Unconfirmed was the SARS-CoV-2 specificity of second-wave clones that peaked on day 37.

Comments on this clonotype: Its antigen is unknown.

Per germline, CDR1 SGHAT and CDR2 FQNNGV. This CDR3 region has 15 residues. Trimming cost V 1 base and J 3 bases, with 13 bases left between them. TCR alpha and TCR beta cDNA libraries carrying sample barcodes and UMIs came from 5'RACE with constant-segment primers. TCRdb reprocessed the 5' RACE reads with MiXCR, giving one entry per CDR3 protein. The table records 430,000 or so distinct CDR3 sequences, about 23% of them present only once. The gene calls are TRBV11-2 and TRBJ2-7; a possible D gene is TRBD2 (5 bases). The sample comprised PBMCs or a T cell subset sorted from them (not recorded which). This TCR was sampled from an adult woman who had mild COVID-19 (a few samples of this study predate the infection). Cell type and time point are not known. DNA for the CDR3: TGTGCCAGCAGCTTAGTAAACGGACGGGGCTACGAGCAGTACTTC. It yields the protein CASSLVNGRGYEQYF. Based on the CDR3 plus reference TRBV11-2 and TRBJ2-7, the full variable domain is EAGVAQSPRYKIIEKRQSVAFWCNPISGHATLYWYQQILGQGPKLLIQFQNNGVVDDSQLPKDRFSAERLKGVDSTLKIQPAKLEDSAVYLCASSLVNGRGYEQYFGPGTRLTVT.